This T cell receptor (beta chain) was sequenced during a study of OX40 agonist ivuxolimab in advanced cancers. Peripheral blood came from all dose cohorts at three timepoints. This clone was found a few times. Assay: immunoSEQ multiplex PCR; the TCRdb copy retains only in-frame clones and omits some. The sample shows 12,000 or so clones, around four fifths of them seen only once. Germline-derived CDR1 and CDR2 are MNHNS and SASEGT. The CDR3 length is 14 residues. Unmatched junction bases numbered 4, after V lost 3 bases and J lost 4 bases. The sample in question was CD4+ or CD8+ T cells sorted from blood, obtained in a trial of the OX40 agonist ivuxolimab. The chain is built from TRBV6-1 and TRBJ1-1; the match to TRBD1 covers 8 bases. This TCR was recovered from an adult with an advanced solid tumor such as melanoma, head and neck, liver or kidney cancer. CDR3: CASSETGESTEAFF. CDR3 DNA: TGTGCCAGCAGTGAGACAGGGGAGAGCACTGAAGCTTTCTTT.